Below are 18 T cell receptor beta chains sequenced from a single sample in a study of blood T cell repertoires in COVID-19. Data came from immunoSEQ multiplex PCR; TCRdb stores just in-frame clones and leaves some out. The sample includes some 73,000 clones, around nine tenths seen only once; the top ten take approximately 6.3%. The sample comprised peripheral blood. Receptor source: a man at least 80 years old with COVID-19, enrolled during active disease.

The chain uses TRBV7-8 and TRBJ1-5; D may be TRBD1 (5 bases). V lost 4 bases and J lost 0, with 13 bases in between. Germline V gene sequence: CDR1 SGHVS, CDR2 FQNEAQ. CDR3 length equals 16 residues. The DNA for the CDR3 is TGTGCCAGCAGCTCAAGGGGTAGGGATAGCAATCAGCCCCAGCATTTT. Its protein is CASSSRGRDSNQPQHF. Using reference TRBV7-8 and TRBJ1-5 for the parts outside the CDR3, the full variable domain is GAGVSQSPRYKVAKRGQDVALRCDPISGHVSLFWYQQALGQGPEFLTYFQNEAQLDKSGLPSDRFFAERPEGSVSTLKIQRTQQEDSAVYLCASSSRGRDSNQPQHFGDGTRLSIL.

V gene TRBV7-9 combines with J gene TRBJ1-3; D perhaps matches TRBD1 (5 bases). The V end lost 3 bases, the J end lost 2 bases, and 8 bases lay between the germline ends. The CDR3 is 14 amino acids. CDR1 and CDR2 from the germline V gene are SEHNR and FQNEAQ (reference sequence). Here the CDR3 DNA reads TGTGCCAGCAGCTTCTTGACAGCTGGAAACACCATATATTTT. Translation gives CASSFLTAGNTIYF. Complete variable domain (other parts from reference TRBV7-9 and TRBJ1-3): DTGVSQNPRHKITKRGQNVTFRCDPISEHNRLYWYRQTLGQGPEFLTYFQNEAQLEKSRLLSDRFSAERPKGSFSTLEIQRTEQGDSAMYLCASSFLTAGNTIYFGEGSWLTVV.

The chain carries TRBV5-1 and TRBJ2-1, with 7 bases that match TRBD1. The germline CDR1 and CDR2 sequences are SGHRS and YFSETQ. Germline trimming cut 2 bases from V and 5 bases from J; bases unmatched to any gene: 10. The CDR3 runs 16 residues. In DNA, the CDR3 is TGCGCCAGCAGCTTATCGGTACAGGGGCTGAACAATGAGCAGTTCTTC. This translates into CASSLSVQGLNNEQFF.

The V and J genes are TRBV10-3 and TRBJ2-5, with 9 bases lining up with TRBD1. The germline V gene encodes CDR1 ENHRY and CDR2 SYGVKD. V shed 6 bases and J 1 base; nucleotides not matched to a gene: 3. This CDR3 comprises 14 residues. The CDR3 region is CAIRQGATQETQYF. The CDR3 DNA follows: TGTGCCATCAGACAGGGGGCCACCCAAGAGACCCAGTACTTC.

The chain carries TRBV11-1 and TRBJ1-1; D might be TRBD1 (5 bases). The CDR3 extends over 14 amino acids. CDR1 and CDR2 (germline): SGHAT, FQDESV (reference sequence). V was trimmed by 5 bases and J by 2 bases, leaving 12 bases between them. CDR3 residues: CASSAFGQNTEAFF. CDR3 sequence (DNA): TGTGCCAGCAGCGCTTTTGGACAAAACACTGAAGCTTTCTTT. Filled out from reference TRBV11-1 and TRBJ1-1, the complete variable domain reads EAEVAQSPRYKITEKSQAVAFWCDPISGHATLYWYRQILGQGPELLVQFQDESVVDDSQLPKDRFSAERLKGVDSTLKIQPAELGDSAMYLCASSAFGQNTEAFFGQGTRLTVV.

The J gene is TRBJ1-4, the V gene TRBV6-5; 9 positions match TRBD1. This CDR3 comprises 13 residues. Germline CDR1 reads MNHEY; CDR2 reads SVGAGI. After removal of 7 bases from V and 6 bases from J, the junction contained 3 bases not matched to a gene. Written as DNA, the CDR3 is TGTGCCAGCATGGGACAGGGTGATGAAAAACTGTTTTTT. This translates into CASMGQGDEKLFF.

The gene calls are TRBV9 and TRBJ1-1, with a possible D match to TRBD1 (5 bases). Per the germline V gene, CDR1 is SGDLS and CDR2 is YYNGEE. Deletions cut 4 bases from V and 4 bases from J, with 17 bases between. The length of the CDR3 is 15 residues. In DNA form, the CDR3 reads TGTGCCAGCAGCACAGGAGGGGCGGGGGGCACTGAAGCTTTCTTT. Translated: CASSTGGAGGTEAFF.

This sequence joins TRBV7-2 and TRBJ1-5; 9 bases match TRBD1. Per germline, CDR1 SGHTA and CDR2 FQGNSA. V gave up 5 bases and J gave up 1 base; unmatched junction bases: 3. The CDR3 consists of 15 residues. This chain's CDR3 is CASSGDRASNQPQHF. The CDR3 DNA is TGTGCCAGCAGCGGGGACAGGGCGAGCAATCAGCCCCAGCATTTT.

The chain uses TRBV4-1 and TRBJ2-1; 10 bases are shared with TRBD2. CDR1 is MGHRA and CDR2 is YSYEKL in the germline V gene. V trimming: 1 base; J trimming: 7 bases; junction bases outside the gene matches: 13. This CDR3 spans 18 amino acids. The DNA for the CDR3 is TGCGCCAGCAGCCAAGCGTTGCGTTCAGCGGGGGGGGAGAATGAGCAGTTCTTC. Residues: CASSQALRSAGGENEQFF.

Written as DNA, the CDR3 is TGTGCCAGCAGCTTCCGACAGGGGGCGAGAAATGAAAAACTGTTTTTT. Protein product: CASSFRQGARNEKLFF. The chain has TRBV11-1 and TRBJ1-4; 10 nucleotides line up with TRBD1. V was clipped by 3 bases and J by 5 bases; unmatched bases: 6. The CDR3 sequence is 16 residues long. In germline, CDR1 is SGHAT, CDR2 FQDESV (reference sequence). Based on the CDR3 plus reference TRBV11-1 and TRBJ1-4, the full variable domain is EAEVAQSPRYKITEKSQAVAFWCDPISGHATLYWYRQILGQGPELLVQFQDESVVDDSQLPKDRFSAERLKGVDSTLKIQPAELGDSAMYLCASSFRQGARNEKLFFGSGTQLSVL.

CDR3 nucleotides: TGTGCCAGCAGCGCCCCCGCAGGGTTCAATTTGGACACTGAAGCTTTCTTT. Translated: CASSAPAGFNLDTEAFF. The genes are TRBV6-2 or TRBV6-3 and TRBJ1-1; a weak D match, TRBD1 (5 bases). The CDR3 covers 17 residues. The V end lost 6 bases, the J end lost 3 bases, and 23 bases lay between the germline ends. Germline V gives CDR1 MNHEY, CDR2 SVGEGT.

DNA for the CDR3: TGTGCCAGCAGTCTCCTTTTGGGCAGGTCTGGCACATCCTACGAGCAGTACTTC. As protein: CASSLLLGRSGTSYEQYF. This chain links TRBV28 with TRBJ2-7; D is undetermined. The germline V and J ends were trimmed by 5 bases and 1 base, with 24 bases remaining between them. CDR1 is MDHEN and CDR2 is SYDVKM in the germline V gene. This CDR3 is 18 amino acids long.

The chain employs TRBV19 and TRBJ2-7; 7 bases fit TRBD2. V lost 4 bases and J lost 3; bases outside the gene matches: 6. The germline V gene has CDR1 LNHDA and CDR2 SQIVND (reference sequence). The CDR3 loop spans 14 amino acids. This CDR3 is CASSTRGGDYEQYF. CDR3 DNA sequence: TGTGCCAGTAGTACCCGTGGGGGGGACTACGAGCAGTACTTC.

The chain uses TRBV18 and TRBJ1-3; D not resolved. Germline V gene sequence: CDR1 KGHSH, CDR2 LQKENI. Trimming removed 3 bases from V and 4 bases from J, with 7 bases in between. The CDR3 is 13 amino acids. Here the CDR3 DNA reads TGTGCCAGCTCACCGACTCGAGGAAACACCATATATTTT. Its translation: CASSPTRGNTIYF.

This chain connects TRBV6-5 to TRBJ1-4, with D unresolved. The V end lost 2 bases, the J end lost 4 bases, and 14 bases lay between the germline ends. This CDR3 comprises 16 residues. CDR1 MNHEY and CDR2 SVGAGI come from the germline V gene. CDR3 sequence reads: CASSYTAMGFNEKLFF. The CDR3 DNA sequence: TGTGCCAGCAGTTACACAGCTATGGGTTTTAATGAAAAACTGTTTTTT.

The chain carries TRBV2 and TRBJ1-4; D is uncertain. Germline assignment: CDR1 SNHLY and CDR2 FYNNEI. V dropped 10 bases and J dropped 8 bases, with 11 bases sitting between them. This CDR3 contains 11 residues. The CDR3 sequence: CAIRLTEKLFF. In DNA form, the CDR3 reads TGTGCCATTCGGTTAACGGAAAAACTGTTTTTT.

J is TRBJ2-5 and V is TRBV9; 9 nucleotides line up with TRBD2. Trimming at V came to 3 bases and at J to 1 base, leaving 4 bases not matched to a gene. Germline CDR1 is SGDLS and CDR2 is YYNGEE. The CDR3 consists of 15 residues. CDR3 in DNA: TGTGCCAGCAGCGCTCAAGCGGGGGGCCAAGAGACCCAGTACTTC. Encoded protein: CASSAQAGGQETQYF.

The genes are TRBV19 and TRBJ2-5; no reliable D call. CDR3 length: 14 amino acids. Trimming shortened V by 3 bases and J by 0 bases, and 8 bases separated the two germline ends. Germline assignment: CDR1 LNHDA and CDR2 SQIVND (reference sequence). CDR3 in amino acids: CASSIERYQETQYF. In nucleotides, the CDR3 is TGTGCCAGTAGTATTGAGAGATACCAAGAGACCCAGTACTTC.